This TCR beta chain was sequenced for a study of human T cells and chemical hapten exposure (dated by TCRdb to about 2021). Regarding the research as a whole: Libraries were pooled for sequencing, and per-sample TCR yields varied mainly because of small differences in library volumes within the pool. The study tracked peripheral blood TCR repertoire changes in vivo during primary and secondary sensitization to the hapten diphenylcyclopropenone (DPC) in alopecia patients. From each blood RNA sample, both TCR alpha and TCR beta chains were sequenced.

Preparation of the library involved RACE. Sequencer: NextSeq 500. During library preparation, unique molecular identifiers were attached to individual cDNA molecules so that TCRs could be counted in a quantitative, reproducible way. The study's own analysis went as follows. Samples had a median of about 96,000 TCRs, with a range from about 20,000 to 690,600. The Decombinator software suite was used to annotate V, J and CDR3 in the TCR reads. To make PS versus PT1 abundance plots, every sample was subsampled to the same number of TCRs (28,000). TCRs were defined as expanded if absent before sensitization and observed at least eight times at the 2-week time point. Using fastp trimming at Q25 and MiXCR clonotype assembly, TCRdb reanalyzed the public sequencing data and kept in-frame beta chains. Rows matching on CDR3 protein sequence are summarized as one entry with the most common DNA and genes. The authors' filters were not applied to this entry. The sample includes 60,000 to 80,000 distinct CDR3 sequences, with approximately 6.5% observed a single time. The ten largest clones add up to 3.4% of the sample.

What the study reported, not specific to this receptor: DPC sensitization did not change the number of TCRs with a frequency above 1 in 1000, and there was no evidence of changes in global repertoire structure. After repeated subsampling, changes were observed in the strength of the expansion versus patch-test correlation and in the threshold at which the correlation became significant.

The germline V gene sets CDR1 to SGDLS and CDR2 to YYNGEE. There are 14 amino acids in the CDR3, from cysteine to phenylalanine inclusive. The kept DNA is CDR3 alone, 42 bases in frame from the first base. From V the trimming removes 3 bases and from J it removes 2 bases, while the gene matches leave 3 bases of the junction unaccounted for. Ten or more counts support this clonotype. The antigen it binds to is not known. Base quality data are lacking; no much larger clone is found one base away. The sample's time point label is to be understood as: healthy volunteer bleed at 6 weeks. Unfractionated whole blood was collected in Tempus Blood RNA tubes, and total RNA was extracted from that blood. As TCR sequencing controls, several healthy volunteers were used, with blood taken at day 0, 2 weeks and 6 weeks.

Material: whole blood. This clonotype originated in a female donor in good health. Some clones in this sample may be carry-over from other donors' samples. The receptor chain draws on TRBV9 and TRBJ2-3; 7 bases in between match TRBD1. The nucleotide sequence is given as TGTGCCAGCAGCGAGGGGGCGGACACAGATACGCAGTATTTT. Its coded protein is CASSEGADTDTQYF.